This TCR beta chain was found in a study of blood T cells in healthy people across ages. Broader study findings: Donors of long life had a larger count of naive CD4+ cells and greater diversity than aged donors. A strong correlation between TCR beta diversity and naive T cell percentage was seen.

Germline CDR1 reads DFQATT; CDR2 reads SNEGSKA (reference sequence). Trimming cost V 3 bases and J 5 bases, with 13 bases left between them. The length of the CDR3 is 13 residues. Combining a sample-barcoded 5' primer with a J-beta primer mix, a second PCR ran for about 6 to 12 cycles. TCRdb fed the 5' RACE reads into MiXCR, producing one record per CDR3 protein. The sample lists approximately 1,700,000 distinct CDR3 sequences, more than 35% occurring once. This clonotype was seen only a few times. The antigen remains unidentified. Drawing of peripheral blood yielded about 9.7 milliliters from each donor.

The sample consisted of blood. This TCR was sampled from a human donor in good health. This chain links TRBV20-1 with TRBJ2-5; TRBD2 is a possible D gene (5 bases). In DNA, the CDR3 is TGCAGTGCTAGTACTAGTCCCAGGGAGACCCAGTACTTC. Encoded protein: CSASTSPRETQYF.